A selection of T cell receptor beta chains follows, all from one sample in a study of T cells in Graves' hyperthyroidism and ophthalmopathy. TCRdb independently ran MiXCR on the multiplex PCR reads; one entry per CDR3 protein. This sample carries under 700,000 distinct CDR3 sequences, over 15% of them seen once, and the ten largest clones take 18%. Material for sequencing was blood. The receptors shown here come from a woman aged 18-35 years with Graves' hyperthyroidism. CDR3s include the opening cysteine and the closing phenylalanine or tryptophan. The D gene is left open where the match is weak. The size entry is marked missing in some rows and otherwise reads once, few, many or a size class.

abundance: many
d_gene: TRBD2
j_gene: TRBJ2-1
v_gene: TRBV20-1
CDR3aa: CSARTSGRGGEQFF
CDR3nt: TGCAGTGCTAGAACTAGCGGGAGAGGGGGTGAGCAGTTCTTC

abundance: few
d_gene: NA
j_gene: TRBJ1-3
v_gene: TRBV5-5
CDR3aa: CASSGDTLGLNTIYF
CDR3nt: TGTGCCAGCAGCGGGGACACTCTTGGTCTAAACACCATATATTTT

abundance: NA
d_gene: NA
j_gene: TRBJ1-2
v_gene: TRBV29-1
CDR3aa: CSAPLRSDVTF
CDR3nt: TGCAGCGCGCCCCTCAGGAGCGACGTCACCTTC

abundance: few
d_gene: NA
j_gene: TRBJ1-1
v_gene: TRBV20-1
CDR3aa: CSARVGGMNTEAFF
CDR3nt: TGCAGTGCTAGAGTTGGGGGCATGAACACTGAAGCTTTCTTT

abundance: many
d_gene: TRBD2
j_gene: TRBJ2-5
v_gene: TRBV20-1
CDR3aa: CSPSPLAGVETQYF
CDR3nt: TGCAGCCCCTCCCCCTTAGCGGGGGTAGAGACCCAGTACTTC

abundance: many
d_gene: TRBD1
j_gene: TRBJ2-7
v_gene: TRBV5-1
CDR3aa: CASSYRDRGPEYEQYF
CDR3nt: TGCGCCAGCAGCTACCGGGACAGGGGGCCCGAGTACGAGCAGTACTTC

abundance: many
d_gene: NA
j_gene: TRBJ1-2
v_gene: TRBV5-1
CDR3aa: CASSVAGTGIYGYTF
CDR3nt: TGCGCCAGCAGCGTTGCCGGGACGGGAATCTATGGCTACACCTTC

abundance: NA
d_gene: NA
j_gene: TRBJ2-1
v_gene: TRBV6-2/TRBV6-3
CDR3aa: CASSPSVGGQDEQFF
CDR3nt: TGTGCCAGCAGCCCCTCCGTGGGGGGCCAGGATGAGCAGTTCTTC

abundance: many
d_gene: TRBD2
j_gene: TRBJ2-3
v_gene: TRBV7-2
CDR3aa: CASRRTSGFRSTDTQYF
CDR3nt: TGTGCCAGCCGTAGGACTAGCGGCTTCAGAAGCACAGATACGCAGTATTTT

abundance: NA
d_gene: TRBD2
j_gene: TRBJ2-7
v_gene: TRBV19
CDR3aa: CASSIQLAGEYEQYF
CDR3nt: TGTGCCAGTAGTATTCAACTAGCGGGAGAATACGAGCAGTACTTC

abundance: many
d_gene: TRBD2
j_gene: TRBJ2-5
v_gene: TRBV20-1
CDR3aa: CSARTSLSAQYF
CDR3nt: TGCAGTGCCAGGACTAGCCTCAGCGCCCAGTACTTC

abundance: NA
d_gene: TRBD1
j_gene: TRBJ2-3
v_gene: TRBV6-1
CDR3aa: CASRTGDTDTQYF
CDR3nt: TGTGCCAGCCGGACAGGGGACACAGATACGCAGTATTTT

abundance: many
d_gene: NA
j_gene: TRBJ2-5
v_gene: TRBV12-3/TRBV12-4
CDR3aa: CASSLVRSVSPVGETQYF
CDR3nt: TGTGCCAGCAGTTTGGTCCGATCGGTGTCCCCGGTAGGGGAGACCCAGTACTTC

abundance: many
d_gene: NA
j_gene: TRBJ2-7
v_gene: TRBV6-1
CDR3aa: CASTNQNVAAYEQYF
CDR3nt: TGTGCCAGCACAAACCAAAACGTGGCGGCCTACGAGCAGTACTTC

abundance: few
d_gene: TRBD2
j_gene: TRBJ2-3
v_gene: TRBV11-2
CDR3aa: CASSLGLAVASDTQYF
CDR3nt: TGTGCCAGCAGCCTGGGACTAGCGGTTGCCTCAGATACGCAGTATTTT

abundance: NA
d_gene: NA
j_gene: TRBJ2-1
v_gene: TRBV5-1
CDR3aa: CASGEFSYNEQFF
CDR3nt: TGCGCCAGCGGGGAGTTCTCCTACAATGAGCAGTTCTTC

abundance: many
d_gene: TRBD1
j_gene: TRBJ1-1
v_gene: TRBV5-6
CDR3aa: CASSSPQGMNTEAFF
CDR3nt: TGTGCCAGCAGCTCGCCACAGGGGATGAACACTGAAGCTTTCTTT

abundance: many
d_gene: NA
j_gene: TRBJ2-3
v_gene: TRBV12-3/TRBV12-4
CDR3aa: CASSFGADTQYF
CDR3nt: TGTGCCAGCAGTTTTGGGGCAGATACGCAGTATTTT

abundance: NA
d_gene: TRBD1
j_gene: TRBJ2-5
v_gene: TRBV7-9
CDR3aa: CASSKGQAKETQYF
CDR3nt: TGTGCCAGCAGCAAGGGACAGGCAAAAGAGACCCAGTACTTC

abundance: few
d_gene: TRBD1
j_gene: TRBJ1-4
v_gene: TRBV7-9
CDR3aa: CASSRTGGTNEKLFF
CDR3nt: TGTGCCAGCAGCCGGACAGGGGGCACTAATGAAAAACTGTTTTTT

abundance: many
d_gene: NA
j_gene: TRBJ1-2
v_gene: TRBV7-9
CDR3aa: CASSKGGPSANYGYTF
CDR3nt: TGTGCCAGCAGCAAAGGGGGTCCCTCGGCTAACTATGGCTACACCTTC

abundance: NA
d_gene: NA
j_gene: TRBJ2-3
v_gene: TRBV5-1
CDR3aa: CASRPGKGTDTQYF
CDR3nt: TGCGCCAGCAGGCCGGGGAAAGGGACAGATACGCAGTATTTT

abundance: many
d_gene: NA
j_gene: TRBJ1-1
v_gene: TRBV11-2
CDR3aa: CASSLAARFGAFF
CDR3nt: TGTGCCAGCAGCTTAGCCGCCAGGTTTGGAGCTTTCTTT

abundance: few
d_gene: NA
j_gene: TRBJ2-3
v_gene: TRBV9
CDR3aa: CASSADSGDKAVTDTQYF
CDR3nt: TGTGCCAGCAGCGCGGATTCGGGGGATAAGGCGGTCACAGATACGCAGTATTTT